Listed below are T cell receptor beta chains from one sample, sequenced in a study of blood T cell repertoires in COVID-19. Data came from immunoSEQ multiplex PCR; TCRdb stores just in-frame clones and leaves some out. The sample yields about 180,000 clones, roughly 80% seen once. The sequenced sample was peripheral blood. The receptors shown here come from a woman in her seventies with COVID-19, enrolled during active disease. CDR3s include the opening cysteine and the closing phenylalanine or tryptophan. Each record gives: CDR3 length, J gene, V gene, CDR3 protein.

16 | TRBJ1-5 | TRBV5-8 | CASSLGDRGNNQPQHF
16 | TRBJ1-1 | TRBV19 | CASSSQGVLKNTEAFF
15 | TRBJ2-1 | TRBV6-5 | CASIKRASGSNEQFF
19 | TRBJ2-2 | TRBV9 | CASSLRGGPSRGDSGELFF
12 | TRBJ2-7 | TRBV3-1/TRBV3-2 | CASSQVPDEQYF
15 | TRBJ1-3 | TRBV28 | CASSLEGIRRNTIYF
15 | TRBJ2-1 | TRBV5-4 | CASSLVHRGWDEQFF
13 | TRBJ2-3 | TRBV10-2 | CASGTARTDTQYF
14 | TRBJ1-3 | TRBV28 | CASSPGQRGNTIYF
13 | TRBJ1-5 | TRBV28 | CASKGTFNQPQHF
14 | TRBJ1-2 | TRBV5-1 | CASSLEGQASGYTF
16 | TRBJ2-7 | TRBV3-1/TRBV3-2 | CASSPKTGQGTGEQYF
13 | TRBJ1-2 | TRBV12-3/TRBV12-4 | CASSLLPGNGYTF
16 | TRBJ1-1 | TRBV7-9 | CASSSRVTGDGTEAFF
15 | TRBJ2-5 | TRBV2 | CASIFSGRYQETQYF
16 | TRBJ2-3 | TRBV24-1 | CATSESTSGSTDTQYF
15 | TRBJ1-1 | TRBV5-1 | CASRSGGSMNTEAFF
16 | TRBJ2-3 | TRBV3-1/TRBV3-2 | CASSRRGLAGADTQYF
12 | TRBJ2-1 | TRBV24-1 | CATSETRREQFF
15 | TRBJ1-5 | TRBV7-9 | CASSFATGHNQPQHF
15 | TRBJ2-7 | TRBV12-5 | CASGPTSGEHYEQYF
14 | TRBJ2-7 | TRBV27 | CASSGWGRVYEQYF
16 | TRBJ2-2 | TRBV7-3 | CASSFRQGMNTGELFF
15 | TRBJ1-4 | TRBV2 | CASSEAQGREVKLFF
15 | TRBJ2-1 | TRBV5-1 | CASSLGTAGESEQFF
16 | TRBJ2-7 | TRBV21-1 | CASSIHGLAGAYEQYF
14 | TRBJ2-7 | TRBV27 | CASSSRTTQYEQYF
14 | TRBJ1-1 | TRBV5-1 | CASSLVGGFAEAFF
15 | TRBJ1-6 | TRBV7-2 | CASSFSTGPNSPLHF
13 | TRBJ2-7 | TRBV28 | CASSYGRGNEQYF
13 | TRBJ1-1 | TRBV4-2 | CASSQVGTGKAFF
11 | TRBJ2-7 | TRBV7-2 | CASSLTGKQYF
16 | TRBJ2-7 | TRBV5-1 | CASSLDGLASAYEQYF
14 | TRBJ2-7 | TRBV4-1 | CASSQGVGPYEQYF
14 | TRBJ1-1 | TRBV7-3 | CASSLAGRDTEAFF
14 | TRBJ2-7 | TRBV19 | CASSNAGGAYEQYF
15 | TRBJ2-3 | TRBV10-3 | CAISKARLSTDTQYF
15 | TRBJ1-6 | TRBV6-5 | CASSYSSRGPTPLHF
19 | TRBJ2-4 | TRBV7-8 | CASSLRSGSVRSGKNIQYF
15 | TRBJ2-7 | TRBV7-2 | CASSTRTGLRYEQYF
12 | TRBJ1-1 | TRBV29-1 | CSVEERNTEAFF
11 | TRBJ2-3 | TRBV29-1 | CSVEEGDTQYF
13 | TRBJ2-4 | TRBV6-5 | CASRDNAKNIQYF
16 | TRBJ2-5 | TRBV27 | CASSPNWDRHRETQYF
13 | TRBJ2-7 | TRBV12-3/TRBV12-4 | CASSPTRAGEQYF
16 | TRBJ2-3 | TRBV21-1 | CANNPTDRLAGDTQYF
15 | TRBJ1-5 | TRBV7-8 | CASSGGRIGNQPQHF
13 | TRBJ1-2 | TRBV11-2 | CASTEKAGHGYTF
12 | TRBJ1-2 | TRBV14 | CASSQGAFGYTF
13 | TRBJ2-7 | TRBV7-2 | CASSQNGGYEQYF
15 | TRBJ2-1 | TRBV19 | CASSRAESSYNEQFF
13 | TRBJ2-5 | TRBV11-2 | CASSPGGQETQYF
15 | TRBJ2-7 | TRBV6-5 | CASSYEGQGLYEQYF
15 | TRBJ2-7 | TRBV28 | CASTRALAGSYEQYF